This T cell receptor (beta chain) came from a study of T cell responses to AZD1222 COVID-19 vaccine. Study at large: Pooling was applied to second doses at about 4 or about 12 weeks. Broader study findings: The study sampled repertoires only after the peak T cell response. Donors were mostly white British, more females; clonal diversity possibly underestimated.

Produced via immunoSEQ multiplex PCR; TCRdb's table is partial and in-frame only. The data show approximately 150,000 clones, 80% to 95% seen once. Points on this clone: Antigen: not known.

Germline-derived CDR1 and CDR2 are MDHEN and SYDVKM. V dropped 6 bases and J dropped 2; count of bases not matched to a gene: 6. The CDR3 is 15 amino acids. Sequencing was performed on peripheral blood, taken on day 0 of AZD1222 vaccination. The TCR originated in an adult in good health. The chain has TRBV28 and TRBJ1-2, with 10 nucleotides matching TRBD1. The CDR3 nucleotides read TGTGCCAGCAGCTCCCTGGGACAGGGGAACTATGGCTACACCTTC. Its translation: CASSSLGQGNYGYTF.